A selection of T cell receptor beta chains follows, all from one sample in a study of prognosis after radiotherapy for stage I lung cancer. TCRdb re-analysed the multiplex PCR reads in MiXCR, keeping a single row per CDR3 protein. The table has tens of thousands of distinct CDR3 sequences, around 30% seen once; the top ten hold roughly a third. The material sequenced was PBMCs, taken before or after stereotactic body radiation therapy (not recorded which). The source is a donor at least 50 years old with non-small cell lung cancer. The CDR3 runs from the conserved cysteine through the conserved F or W. D genes are given only for firm matches. A row's size may be missing; if present it is once, few, many or a size class.

TRBJ1-2 | many | TRBD1 | 12 | TRBV24-1 | TGTGCCACCAGTGAGACAGGGCATGGCTACACCTTC | CATSETGHGYTF
TRBJ2-7 | many | - | 16 | TRBV7-2 | TGTGCCAGCAGCTTAGGTTTTGGAGCACCATCCTACGAGCAGTACTTC | CASSLGFGAPSYEQYF
TRBJ2-7 | few | TRBD2 | 14 | TRBV10-1 | TGCGCCAGCGGAAGTACTAGCGGCTCCTACGAGCAGTACTTC | CASGSTSGSYEQYF
TRBJ2-7 | - | - | 15 | TRBV6-9 | TGTGCCAGCAGTTACTGGTCAAGTTCCACCCACGAGCAGTACTTC | CASSYWSSSTHEQYF
TRBJ1-6 | many | - | 15 | TRBV5-6 | TGTGCCAGCAGCTTGGCCTTTTGGGGTAATTCACCCCTCCACTTT | CASSLAFWGNSPLHF
TRBJ2-7 | - | - | 14 | TRBV6-2/TRBV6-3 | TGTGCCAGCAGTTACTCGTCATCTTCTGTACGTGAGTACTTC | CASSYSSSSVREYF
TRBJ2-7 | - | - | 15 | TRBV12-3/TRBV12-4 | TGTGCCAGTACTCCCGTGTCCCAGGGCTCCTACGAGCAGTACTTC | CASTPVSQGSYEQYF
TRBJ2-7 | many | - | 12 | TRBV14 | TGTGCCAGCAGCCGGACCTCCTACGAGCAGTACTTC | CASSRTSYEQYF
TRBJ2-1 | many | TRBD2 | 14 | TRBV24-1 | TGTGCCACCAGTGGGAGACTAGCTGGCCATGAGCAGTTCTTC | CATSGRLAGHEQFF
TRBJ2-1 | many | TRBD2 | 18 | TRBV11-2 | TGTGCCAGCAGCTCGGGACTAGCGGGAGGAAGCTCCTACAATGAGCAGTTCTTC | CASSSGLAGGSSYNEQFF
TRBJ2-1 | many | TRBD2 | 16 | TRBV20-1 | TGCAGTGTGGGTAGCGGGAGGGCCAGTTCCTACAATGAGCAGTTCTTC | CSVGSGRASSYNEQFF
TRBJ2-7 | many | TRBD1 | 13 | TRBV12-3/TRBV12-4 | TGTGCCAGCAGCCCCGGGACAGTCTACGAGCAGTACTTC | CASSPGTVYEQYF
TRBJ2-3 | many | - | 17 | TRBV6-9 | TGTGCCAGCAAGACCAAACTCCAGGGTCTTGGCACAGATACGCAGTATTTT | CASKTKLQGLGTDTQYF
TRBJ2-2 | - | - | 15 | TRBV27 | TGTGCCAGCAAAGGGACGCGGTTGGACACCGGGGAGCTGTTTTTT | CASKGTRLDTGELFF
TRBJ2-7 | few | - | 15 | TRBV28 | TGTGCCAGCATTTTGACATTAGCGGTCTCCTACGAGCAGTACTTC | CASILTLAVSYEQYF
TRBJ2-7 | many | TRBD2 | 13 | TRBV7-2 | TGTGCCAGCAGCCTAGCGGGGGCCTACGAGCAGTACTTC | CASSLAGAYEQYF
TRBJ2-5 | many | - | 17 | TRBV6-2/TRBV6-3 | TGTGCCAGCAGTTACAGTGCGTACGAACTGGAGATAGAGACCCAGTACTTC | CASSYSAYELEIETQYF
TRBJ2-4 | many | - | 16 | TRBV27 | TGTGCCTCCGGGGGAGTTGGGGGCTTGCCCAAAAACATTCAGTACTTC | CASGGVGGLPKNIQYF
TRBJ2-7 | - | TRBD2 | 15 | TRBV7-9 | TGTGCCAGCAGCCCTAACAGCGGGAGCTCGTACGAGCAGTACTTC | CASSPNSGSSYEQYF
TRBJ2-3 | many | - | 17 | TRBV5-1 | TGCGCCAGCAGCTTGGTGCCAGTCGGGGCCAGCACAGATACGCAGTATTTT | CASSLVPVGASTDTQYF
TRBJ2-2 | many | TRBD2 | 13 | TRBV29-1 | TGCAGCGGCGCGGGGGCGAACACCGGGGAGCTGTTTTTT | CSGAGANTGELFF
TRBJ2-1 | many | - | 15 | TRBV19 | TGTGCCAGTAGTGAGAGCATGAGCTCCTACAATGAGCAGTTCTTC | CASSESMSSYNEQFF
TRBJ1-5 | - | TRBD1 | 17 | TRBV6-2/TRBV6-3 | TGTGCCAGCAGCCCCCTGCAGGGGGTTGTTACAGGGCAGCCCCAGCATTTT | CASSPLQGVVTGQPQHF
TRBJ1-4 | many | TRBD1 | 15 | TRBV5-1 | TGCGCCAGCAGCCGGACAGGGAGGGGCAATGAAAAACTGTTTTTT | CASSRTGRGNEKLFF
TRBJ2-3 | few | - | 14 | TRBV27 | TGTGCCACCAGAAGGCTGGGGCCCGCAGATACGCAGTATTTT | CATRRLGPADTQYF
TRBJ2-7 | many | - | 13 | TRBV27 | TGTGCCAGCAGTTTAAAAGGGACCTCCGATCGGTACTTC | CASSLKGTSDRYF
TRBJ1-2 | many | TRBD1 | 14 | TRBV5-1 | TGCGCCAGCAGCTTGGACCCGGGACAGGGAGGCTACACCTTC | CASSLDPGQGGYTF
TRBJ1-1 | - | - | 13 | TRBV20-1 | TGCAGTGCCCTCCAAGACTTGAACACTGAAGCTTTCTTT | CSALQDLNTEAFF
TRBJ2-5 | - | TRBD1 | 15 | TRBV5-1 | TGCGCCAGCAGCCGGGGGACAGGGGTCCAAGAGACCCAGTACTTC | CASSRGTGVQETQYF
TRBJ2-7 | many | TRBD2 | 14 | TRBV4-1 | TGCGCCAGCAGGCCGGGACTAGCGTCATACGAGCAGTACTTC | CASRPGLASYEQYF
TRBJ2-7 | once | - | 13 | TRBV12-3/TRBV12-4 | TGTGCCAGTAGTTGGTGGGCCGTTCGCGAGCAGTACTTC | CASSWWAVREQYF
TRBJ2-5 | many | - | 12 | TRBV7-2 | TGTGCCAGCAGCTCGCTGGAAGTGACCCAGTACTTC | CASSSLEVTQYF
TRBJ2-7 | many | - | 14 | TRBV5-1 | TGCGCCAGCAGCTCCGGGACAAATACCTACGAGCAGTACTTC | CASSSGTNTYEQYF
TRBJ2-1 | many | TRBD2 | 15 | TRBV7-3 | TGTGCCAGCAGCTTGACACTAGCGGGGTCCAATGAGCAGTTCTTC | CASSLTLAGSNEQFF
TRBJ1-1 | many | TRBD1 | 18 | TRBV10-3 | TGTGCCATCAGTGCCTTTGGACAGGGAAGGGTGGAGAACACTGAAGCTTTCTTT | CAISAFGQGRVENTEAFF
TRBJ1-2 | many | TRBD1 | 15 | TRBV25-1 | TGTGCCAGCAGTGACCCACAGGGGGGTAACTATGGCTACACCTTC | CASSDPQGGNYGYTF
TRBJ1-1 | many | TRBD1 | 14 | TRBV19 | TGTGCCAGTAGTATTCTCCAGGACAGGGCTGAAGCTTTCTTT | CASSILQDRAEAFF
TRBJ2-5 | - | - | 14 | TRBV12-3/TRBV12-4 | TGTGCCAGCAGTTACTCGAATGGCGGGGAGACCCAGTACTTC | CASSYSNGGETQYF
TRBJ2-7 | - | - | 19 | TRBV6-1 | TGTGCCAGCAGTGAAACCCCGTTTTGGCTGTGGCAACCGTCCTACGAGCAGTACTTC | CASSETPFWLWQPSYEQYF
TRBJ1-2 | many | - | 13 | TRBV2 | TGTGCCAGCAGTCAGGGGAGCAACTATGGCTACACCTTC | CASSQGSNYGYTF
TRBJ2-5 | - | TRBD1 | 15 | TRBV7-9 | TGTGCCAGCAGCTCGGGACAGGGGAGTGGGGAGACCCAGTACTTC | CASSSGQGSGETQYF
TRBJ2-3 | - | - | 15 | TRBV20-1 | TGCAGTGCCCCCCACGCGGGGTTTCGCACAGATACGCAGTATTTT | CSAPHAGFRTDTQYF
TRBJ2-1 | many | TRBD1 | 17 | TRBV2 | TGTGCCAGCAGTGGGGAACTCCCGGGACAGGGTATCAATGAGCAGTTCTTC | CASSGELPGQGINEQFF
TRBJ1-2 | few | - | 11 | TRBV20-1 | TGCAGTGTTCAGCAGGGATGGAGCTACACCTTC | CSVQQGWSYTF
TRBJ2-5 | few | - | 15 | TRBV5-4 | TGTGCCACCAACCCTCTTCCCGGGATCCAAGAGACCCAGTACTTC | CATNPLPGIQETQYF
TRBJ1-4 | many | - | 15 | TRBV7-6 | TGTGCCAGCAGCTTATATTCTACAGGGTCTGAAAAACTGTTTTTT | CASSLYSTGSEKLFF
TRBJ2-7 | many | - | 14 | TRBV14 | TGTGCCAGCAGCCAAGATCTCTCACGGTCCGAGCAGTACTTC | CASSQDLSRSEQYF
TRBJ2-1 | many | - | 15 | TRBV11-2 | TGTGCCAGCAGCCTGGGACCAAAGGATGTCAATGAGCAGTTCTTC | CASSLGPKDVNEQFF
TRBJ2-7 | many | TRBD2 | 16 | TRBV19 | TGTGCCAGTAGTCGGCTCTGGAGCGGGAGTTTCAACGAGCAGTACTTC | CASSRLWSGSFNEQYF
TRBJ2-1 | - | - | 14 | TRBV24-1 | TGTGCCACTCGGTTAGGGGGGGGGGTTACTGAGCAGTTCTTC | CATRLGGGVTEQFF
TRBJ2-3 | many | TRBD2 | 16 | TRBV2 | TGTGCCAGCCCGGGACTAGCGGGAGGGATCACAGATACGCAGTATTTT | CASPGLAGGITDTQYF
TRBJ2-3 | many | - | 13 | TRBV28 | TGTGCCAGCAGTCTCCAGGGTTCCCATACGCAGTATTTT | CASSLQGSHTQYF
TRBJ1-1 | many | - | 15 | TRBV15 | TGTGCCACCAGCAACGATCAGCGGGGGTCGAGTGAAGCTTTCTTT | CATSNDQRGSSEAFF
TRBJ2-1 | many | TRBD1 | 15 | TRBV11-1 | TGTGCCAGCAGCCTAGGGACAGCCTCCTACAATGAGCAGTTCTTC | CASSLGTASYNEQFF
TRBJ2-2 | - | - | 17 | TRBV12-3/TRBV12-4 | TGTGCCAGCAGTGCAACAGACAAGGGTGGGGCCCCCGGGGAGCTGTTTTTT | CASSATDKGGAPGELFF
TRBJ2-7 | many | - | 13 | TRBV6-1 | TGTGCCAGCAGCCGAACAAGGGTGGGGGAGCAGTACTTC | CASSRTRVGEQYF
TRBJ1-2 | many | - | 14 | TRBV2 | TGTGCCAGCAGTGAACCTGGGACCTACTATGGCTACACCTTC | CASSEPGTYYGYTF
TRBJ2-7 | many | TRBD2 | 15 | TRBV5-1 | TGCGCCAGCAGCTCGTTACTAGCGGGAGGGGTCGAGCAGTACTTC | CASSSLLAGGVEQYF